The clone carrying this T cell receptor (beta chain) was counted a single time. Its antigen is not identified. The data originate from a study of shared clonotypes between healthy human individuals. General study findings and limits: Compared with memory subsets, naive subsets generally had larger estimated richness.

It was CD45RO-negative cells, positively selected for CCR7, that made up naive CD8 cells, with terminally differentiated effector memory CD45RA+ cells excluded. The method was immunoSEQ multiplex PCR; TCRdb's version includes in-frame clones alone and lacks a portion of them. Of millions of clones listed, approximately 94% are singletons. The clonotype was recovered from a young man in good health. Material: naive CD8+ T cells sorted from blood.

The CDR3 loop reads CASSLVGYQETQYF. The CDR3 coding sequence is TGTGCCAGCAGTCTGGTGGGATACCAAGAGACCCAGTACTTC. The rearrangement joins TRBV28 to TRBJ2-5; no firm D call. Trimming removed 5 bases at V and 0 bases at J, with 10 bases between. CDR1 MDHEN and CDR2 SYDVKM come from the germline V gene. CDR3 size: 14 residues.